These 17 T cell receptor beta chains share one sample of origin, sequenced in a study of blood T cells in healthy people across ages. Next came a second PCR, run for 7 to 11 cycles, which used a sample-barcoded 5' primer along with a J-beta primer mix. Each CDR3 protein gets one entry after TCRdb re-called the 5' RACE reads with MiXCR. This sample has more than 700,000 distinct CDR3 sequences; about 53% occur once, and the top ten carry about 42%. Sequenced input: blood. These receptors were collected from an elderly man in good health.

This clonotype was found once. The rearrangement links TRBV11-1 to TRBJ2-7; D might be TRBD1 or TRBD2, each matching 6 bases. Germline CDR1 is SGHAT and CDR2 is FQDESV (reference sequence). There are 15 residues in the CDR3. V was pared by 5 bases and J by 2 bases, with 16 bases between. This CDR3 is CASSHGGGQTYEQYF. Written as DNA, the CDR3 is TGTGCCAGCAGCCACGGAGGGGGACAAACCTACGAGCAGTACTTC.

The chain employs TRBV4-2 and TRBJ2-1; D not resolved. The germline gives CDR1 LGHNA, CDR2 YNFKEQ. This CDR3 is built from 15 residues. V lost 1 base and J 0 bases, leaving 7 bases between the germline ends. This CDR3 reads CASSQGESSYNEQFF. The CDR3 nucleotides are TGTGCCAGCAGCCAAGGCGAGAGCTCCTACAATGAGCAGTTCTTC.

This clonotype was observed a few times. V usage is TRBV20-1 and J usage is TRBJ2-1; TRBD2 matches 11 bases. V lost 6 bases, J lost 6 bases, and 10 bases stayed unmatched. The CDR3 is made up of 15 amino acids. CDR1 and CDR2 from the germline V gene are DFQATT and SNEGSKA (reference sequence). The CDR3, as DNA: TGCAGTGCCAATGGCCTAGCGGGAGGAGGCAATGAGCAGTTCTTC. Translation: CSANGLAGGGNEQFF.

Details on this clonotype: One end of the junction is discordant with germline, which a read error may explain. The chain employs TRBV6-6 and TRBJ2-1; D is unresolved. The J call is doubtful: the DNA matches TRBJ2-7 better. This CDR3 has 13 residues. CDR1 is MNHNY, CDR2 SVGAGI, per germline (reference sequence). The CDR3 reads CASTASSYNEQYF. CDR3 DNA: TGTGCTAGCACAGCATCCTCCTACAATGAGCAGTACTTC.

This rearrangement joins TRBV6-6 to TRBJ1-2; TRBD1 matches 9 bases. Germline V gene data show CDR1 as MNHNY and CDR2 as SVGAGI (reference sequence). This CDR3 has 16 amino acids. V trimming: 5 bases; J trimming: 0 bases; junction bases outside the gene matches: 7. CDR3: CASSQQGAQANYGYTF. CDR3 coding DNA: TGTGCCAGCAGTCAACAGGGGGCCCAAGCTAACTATGGCTACACCTTC.

The genes are TRBV5-1 and TRBJ1-1; D remains unclear. The CDR3 has 12 amino acids. V shed 4 bases and J shed 7 bases, with 11 bases lying between them. CDR1 is SGHRS and CDR2 is YFSETQ in the germline V gene. CDR3 nucleotide sequence: TGCGCCAGCAGCCAGCCGAAGGGTGAAGCTTTCTTT. Amino acids: CASSQPKGEAFF.

The chain links TRBV20-1 to TRBJ2-4, with 14 bases that match TRBD2. TRBJ2-7 matches the DNA end more closely, so the J call is doubtful. The CDR3 has 14 amino acids. The germline gives CDR1 DFQATT, CDR2 SNEGSKA (reference sequence). The CDR3 sequence: CSAHGTSGSDEQYF. The CDR3 DNA is TGCAGTGCCCATGGGACTAGCGGGAGTGACGAGCAGTACTTC.

This clonotype was seen just once. This chain uses TRBV4-2 with TRBJ2-5, with 15 bases identical to TRBD2. The V segment lost 4 bases and the J segment 2 bases; nucleotides outside the gene matches: 2. The CDR3 contains 16 residues. Germline CDR1 is LGHNA and CDR2 is YNFKEQ. In nucleotides, the CDR3 is TGTGCCAGCAGCCCTGGGACTAGCGGGGGGCAAGAGACCCAGTACTTC. Translation gives CASSPGTSGGQETQYF.

This clonotype has only a few counts. This chain connects TRBV5-1 to TRBJ2-1; D is possibly TRBD2 (6 bases). The CDR3 covers 15 residues. The germline gives CDR1 SGHRS, CDR2 YFSETQ. V lost 5 bases and J 3 bases, leaving 15 bases between the germline ends. The CDR3 loop is CASRTSPPSYNEQFF. The CDR3 bases are TGCGCCAGCAGAACTAGCCCCCCGAGCTACAATGAGCAGTTCTTC.

The chain is built from TRBV20-1 and TRBJ2-1, with TRBD2 as a possible D gene (5 bases). This CDR3 has 13 residues. V was shortened by 5 bases and J by 4 bases, with 12 bases between the two germline ends. Germline CDR1 DFQATT, CDR2 SNEGSKA (reference sequence). In DNA, the CDR3 is TGCAGTGCTCCACCCCGGGATTACAATGAGCAGTTCTTC. This gives the protein CSAPPRDYNEQFF.

The chain has TRBV5-1 and TRBJ2-7; 8 bases are a match to TRBD1. J was trimmed by 2 bases and V by 4 bases; bases with no gene match: 5. Looked up from germline, CDR1 is SGHRS and CDR2 is YFSETQ. The CDR3 is 14 residues long. CDR3 residues: CASSGDRFPYEQYF. CDR3 in DNA: TGCGCCAGCAGCGGGGACAGGTTCCCCTACGAGCAGTACTTC.

The rearrangement uses TRBV20-1 and TRBJ2-3; 9 bases line up with TRBD2. Germline V CDR1 and CDR2: DFQATT, SNEGSKA (reference sequence). With V trimmed by 4 bases and J by 1 base, 3 bases remained unmatched. This CDR3 has 14 residues. In DNA form, the CDR3 reads TGCAGTGCTATAGCGGGAGTGGGCACAGATACGCAGTATTTT. It codes for CSAIAGVGTDTQYF.

The sample holds a few counts of this clonotype. A read error may explain this, as a much larger clone is one base away. The chain joins TRBV20-1 to TRBJ2-1; 7 positions match TRBD2. The closer fit of TRBJ2-7 to the DNA end suggests the J call may be wrong. Germline lookup yields CDR1 DFQATT and CDR2 SNEGSKA (reference sequence). The CDR3 runs to 15 residues. CDR3 in amino acids: CSAPPGGSPHNEQYF. The CDR3 DNA reads as TGCAGTGCTCCTCCCGGCGGGAGCCCCCACAATGAGCAGTACTTC.

This clonotype has a handful of counts. The chain is built from TRBV2 and TRBJ2-3; D is ambiguous. Trimming took 3 bases from V and 0 from J, leaving 10 bases between them. CDR1 SNHLY and CDR2 FYNNEI come from the germline V gene. The CDR3 has 15 amino acids. The CDR3 region is CASSDRPDSTDTQYF. The CDR3 DNA sequence: TGTGCCAGCAGTGATCGGCCAGACAGCACAGATACGCAGTATTTT.

Here the CDR3 reads CASTSQGGRTGANVLTF. CDR3 bases: TGTGCCAGCACCTCCCAAGGGGGCAGAACCGGGGCCAACGTCCTGACTTTC. The chain links TRBV28 to TRBJ2-6; TRBD1 agrees at 7 bases. From germline, CDR1 is MDHEN and CDR2 SYDVKM. Losses at the gene ends were 7 bases for V and 4 bases for J; bases not matched to a gene: 13. This CDR3 is 17 amino acids long.

In DNA, the CDR3 is TGTGCCAGCAGCCCAGGACTAGCGGGAGGGATGTGGGAGACCCAGTACTTC. It codes for CASSPGLAGGMWETQYF. This chain uses TRBV7-9 with TRBJ2-5; TRBD2 matches at 15 bases. V trimming: 5 bases; J trimming: 5 bases; junction bases outside the gene matches: 9. The CDR3 is made up of 17 amino acids. CDR1 is SEHNR, CDR2 FQNEAQ, per germline (reference sequence).

The gene calls are TRBV5-1 and TRBJ2-5; TRBD2 matches at 9 bases. The tail of the sequence fits TRBJ2-7 better, so the J call may be wrong. Germline CDR1 and CDR2: SGHRS and YFSETQ. The CDR3 has 14 amino acids. CDR3 protein: CASRDPSGTYEQYF. The CDR3 nucleotides read TGCGCCAGCAGGGATCCTAGCGGGACGTACGAGCAGTACTTC.